This TCR beta chain was captured by sequencing in a study of response to subunit inactivated influenza vaccine. Study-level points and caveats: Authors suggested seasonal influenza vaccinations each recruit few new T cells.

This CDR3 is built from 14 residues. V was clipped by 10 bases and J by 0 bases; unmatched bases: 4. This clonotype was seen more than once but under ten times. The antigen remains unidentified. Each CDR3 protein is one row after TCRdb ran MiXCR on the RT-PCR reads. This table holds 710,000 or so distinct CDR3 sequences, roughly 14% found once. The source was PBMCs from blood, collected 12 days after vaccination. V and J are TRBV12-3 or TRBV12-4 and TRBJ2-1, with TRBD2 matching over 9 bases. The TCR was taken from a man between 50 and 59 years old who received an inactivated influenza vaccine. Written as DNA, the CDR3 is TGTGCCATCCGACTAGCGGACTCCTACAATGAGCAGTTCTTC. Translating gives CAIRLADSYNEQFF.